This T cell receptor (beta chain) was captured in a study of T-cell memory formation after mild COVID-19. Study as a whole: Largely donor-specific TCR clusters were found. General study points: CD4+ bias marked clones expanding day 15 to 37, unlike balanced contracting clones.

Germline V gives CDR1 DFQATT, CDR2 SNEGSKA (reference sequence). J gave up 5 bases and V 3 bases, and 4 bases lay outside the gene matches. The CDR3 loop spans 13 amino acids. TCRdb redid the calling of the 5' RACE reads with MiXCR, one entry per CDR3 protein. The repertoire holds approximately 450,000 distinct CDR3 sequences, with 15% to 20% as singletons. This clonotype has just a few counts. Its antigen is still unknown. The receptor was isolated from an adult woman who had mild COVID-19 (a few samples of this study predate the infection). Cell type and time point are not known. Sequencing used PBMCs or a T cell subset sorted from them (not recorded which). The J gene is TRBJ2-7, the V gene TRBV20-1; TRBD2 aligns across 10 bases. This chain's CDR3 is CSARGTSDHEQYF. For the CDR3, the DNA is TGCAGTGCTAGGGGGACTAGCGACCACGAGCAGTACTTC.